This TCR beta chain originates from a study of T cell repertoires in cytomegalovirus infection. Study-level background: Based on public TCR beta signatures, there were indications of CMV infection and of a matching HLA type. Study findings and constraints: Frequencies of public TCR beta families were cumulated, and this identified carriers of CMV plus the relevant HLA.

TCRdb recomputed calls from the reads with MiXCR, one row per CDR3 protein. This sample has around 450,000 distinct CDR3 sequences, with roughly 30% found just once. Germline V gene data show CDR1 as SGHVS and CDR2 as FNYEAQ. The CDR3 is made up of 13 amino acids. As regards this clonotype: Its antigen is as yet unknown. A much larger clone lies a single base off, so this may be a read error.

This chain joins TRBV7-6 and TRBJ2-3, with D possibly being TRBD2 (5 bases). The TCR was taken from a human donor in good health (CMV status not recorded). Some clones in this sample may be carry-over from other donors' samples. The specimen sequenced was PBMCs. The CDR3, as DNA: TGTGCCAACAGCTTAGAGGGCCACCCGACGCAGTATTTT. It encodes CANSLEGHPTQYF.